Listed below are T cell receptor beta chains from one sample, sequenced in a study of beta chain features in type 1 diabetes. TCRdb keeps only in-frame clones here, not all; method: immunoSEQ multiplex PCR. The table records a few hundred thousand clones, approximately 14% of them present only once. Sequences were obtained from naive CD4+ T cells from blood. Every receptor here comes from a man aged 25 to 40 with type 1 diabetes. Each CDR3 is given with its conserved first and last residue. D genes are given only for firm matches. Clone size is stated in some rows and not others, as once, few, many or a class when expanded.

size,J,V,length,D,CDR3,DNA
-,TRBJ1-2,TRBV30,12,-,CAWSGRNYGYTF,TGTGCCTGGAGTGGGCGGAACTATGGCTACACCTTC
-,TRBJ2-5,TRBV7-2,14,-,CASSRRGLQETQYF,TGTGCCAGCAGCCGGCGGGGGCTCCAAGAGACCCAGTACTTC
-,TRBJ1-5,TRBV19,15,-,CASSIVTMSSQPQHF,TGTGCCAGTAGTATAGTCACGATGAGTAGCCAGCCCCAGCATTTT
-,TRBJ2-1,TRBV6-5,15,-,CASSYSPTSYNEQFF,TGTGCCAGCAGTTACTCGCCGACTAGCTACAATGAGCAGTTCTTC
few,TRBJ2-1,TRBV5-1,17,-,CASSLRAEGQLYNEQFF,TGCGCCAGCAGCTTGCGGGCGGAGGGACAGCTATACAATGAGCAGTTCTTC
few,TRBJ2-7,TRBV21-1,14,-,CASPGCRVPYEQYF,TGTGCCAGCCCTGGGTGCAGGGTCCCCTACGAGCAGTACTTC
-,TRBJ1-1,TRBV11-3,15,-,CASSLDQGGNTEAFF,TGTGCCAGCAGCTTAGATCAGGGAGGGAACACTGAAGCTTTCTTT
few,TRBJ2-4,TRBV30,12,-,CAWEEGKNIQYF,TGTGCCTGGGAAGAGGGCAAAAACATTCAGTACTTC
-,TRBJ2-6,TRBV11-3,15,-,CASSPRSSGANVLTF,TGTGCCAGCAGCCCCCGTTCCTCTGGGGCCAACGTCCTGACTTTC
-,TRBJ2-5,TRBV2,13,-,CASSETISETQYF,TGTGCCAGCAGTGAAACAATTTCGGAGACCCAGTACTTC
-,TRBJ2-5,TRBV7-9,15,TRBD1,CASTALGTGEETQYF,TGTGCCAGCACCGCCCTGGGGACAGGGGAAGAGACCCAGTACTTC
few,TRBJ2-1,TRBV5-5,15,TRBD2,CASSRGLAGDNEQFF,TGTGCCAGCAGCAGGGGACTAGCGGGGGACAATGAGCAGTTCTTC
few,TRBJ1-2,TRBV7-2,13,TRBD1,CASSQDRGNGYTF,TGTGCCAGCAGCCAGGACAGGGGGAATGGCTACACCTTC
few,TRBJ1-2,TRBV7-9,13,TRBD1,CASSEQGVGGYTF,TGTGCCAGCAGCGAACAGGGGGTCGGTGGCTACACCTTC
few,TRBJ2-3,TRBV25-1,15,TRBD1,CASSSRTGDTDTQYF,TGTGCCAGCAGTTCCCGGACAGGGGACACAGATACGCAGTATTTT
once,TRBJ2-5,TRBV7-8,15,TRBD2,CASSIRTSGKETQYF,TGTGCCAGCAGCATTCGGACTAGCGGGAAAGAGACCCAGTACTTC
-,TRBJ2-1,TRBV7-6,12,-,CASSRRVGEQFF,TGTGCCAGCAGTCGGCGGGTGGGTGAGCAGTTCTTC
-,TRBJ2-7,TRBV7-9,12,TRBD2,CASSREGSKTGF,TGTGCCAGCAGTCGGGAGGGCTCAAAGACGGGATTC
-,TRBJ2-1,TRBV7-9,15,TRBD2,CASSFRGSPYNEQFF,TGTGCCAGCAGCTTCCGCGGGAGTCCCTACAATGAGCAGTTCTTC
-,TRBJ1-2,TRBV19,13,-,CASTPTGPYGYTF,TGTGCCAGTACCCCGACAGGTCCCTATGGCTACACCTTC
-,TRBJ1-1,TRBV6-5,13,-,CASSYYKNTEAFF,TGTGCCAGCAGTTACTACAAGAACACTGAAGCTTTCTTT
-,TRBJ1-1,TRBV7-2,13,-,CASSLVGNTEAFF,TGTGCCAGCAGCTTAGTCGGGAACACTGAAGCTTTCTTT
-,TRBJ2-7,TRBV30,13,TRBD2,CAWRLGLAGEQYF,TGTGCCTGGAGGCTAGGACTAGCAGGCGAGCAGTACTTC
once,TRBJ2-7,TRBV6-5,14,TRBD2,CATPGGGPRYEQYF,TGTGCCACCCCTGGGGGAGGGCCCAGGTACGAGCAGTACTTC
few,TRBJ2-3,TRBV2,14,TRBD1,CASSNPQGADTQYF,TGTGCCAGCAGTAATCCACAGGGGGCGGATACGCAGTATTTT
-,TRBJ2-3,TRBV4-2,14,-,CASSQGTSTDTQYF,TGTGCCAGCAGCCAAGGCACTTCGACAGATACGCAGTATTTT
-,TRBJ2-1,TRBV18,14,-,CASSPMSPSNEQFF,TGTGCCAGCTCACCCATGAGCCCTTCCAATGAGCAGTTCTTC
few,TRBJ1-1,TRBV6-5,13,-,CASRSTGLTEAFF,TGTGCCAGCAGATCGACAGGTTTGACTGAAGCTTTCTTT